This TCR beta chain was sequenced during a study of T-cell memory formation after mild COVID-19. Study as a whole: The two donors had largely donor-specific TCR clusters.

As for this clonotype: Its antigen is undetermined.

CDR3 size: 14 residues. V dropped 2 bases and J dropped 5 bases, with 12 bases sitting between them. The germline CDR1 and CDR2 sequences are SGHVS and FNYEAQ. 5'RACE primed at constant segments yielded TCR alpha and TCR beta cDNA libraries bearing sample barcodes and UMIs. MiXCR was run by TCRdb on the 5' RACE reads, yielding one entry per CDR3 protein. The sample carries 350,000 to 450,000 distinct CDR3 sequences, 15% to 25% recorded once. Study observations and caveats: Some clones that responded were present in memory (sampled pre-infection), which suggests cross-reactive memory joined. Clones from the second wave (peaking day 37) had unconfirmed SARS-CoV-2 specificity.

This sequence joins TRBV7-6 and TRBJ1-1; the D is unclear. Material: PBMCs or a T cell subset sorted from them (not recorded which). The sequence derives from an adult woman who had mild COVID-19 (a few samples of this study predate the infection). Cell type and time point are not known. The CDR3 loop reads CASSLIPRKTEAFF. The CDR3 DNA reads TGTGCCAGCAGCTTAATCCCCCGGAAAACTGAAGCTTTCTTT. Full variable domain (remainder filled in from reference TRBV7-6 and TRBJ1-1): GAGVSQSPRYKVTKRGQDVALRCDPISGHVSLYWYRQALGQGPEFLTYFNYEAQQDKSGLPNDRFSAERPEGSISTLTIQRTEQRDSAMYRCASSLIPRKTEAFFGQGTRLTVV.